Detailed here is one T cell receptor beta chain. Its antigen remains unidentified. This sample was taken from a study of blood T cells in healthy people across ages. Findings and caveats of the study: In long-lived donors, naive CD4+ cell counts and diversity exceeded those of aged donors.

Samples each yielded at least 6 micrograms of total RNA. The CDR3 consists of 15 residues. Trimming removed 6 bases from V and 0 bases from J, with 15 bases in between. CDR1 MNHNY and CDR2 SVGAGI come from the germline V gene (reference sequence). The authors ran a second PCR of 7 to 11 cycles using a sample-barcoded 5' primer and a J-beta primer mix. The template-switch adaptor was a 5' adaptor with 12 random nucleotides. It tagged each cDNA molecule. TCRdb re-called the 5' RACE reads through MiXCR, storing one row per CDR3 protein. The data contain about 580,000 distinct CDR3 sequences, under 55% of them singletons.

The TCR was taken from an elderly man in good health. Material for sequencing was blood. The rearrangement links TRBV6-6 to TRBJ2-7; tentative D call: TRBD2 (6 bases). The CDR3 bases are TGTGCCAGCAGCGTCGGGACTTTGTACTCCTACGAGCAGTACTTC. Its protein product is CASSVGTLYSYEQYF.